This TCR beta chain was sequenced in a study of blood T cell repertoires in COVID-19. Study-wide context: Samples of COVID-19 (acute and convalescent) were obtained from the United States, Italy and Spain.

Germline CDR1 reads SGHNT; CDR2 reads YENEEA. The V end lost 1 base, the J end lost 7 bases, and 5 bases lay between the germline ends. The CDR3 extends over 12 amino acids. Assay used: immunoSEQ multiplex PCR; TCRdb lists only in-frame clones, some missing. The repertoire consists of roughly 100,000 clones, with about 80% occurring once and the leading ten covering 13%. This receptor was taken from a human donor in a cohort sampled during active or convalescent COVID-19. The chain uses TRBV11-3 and TRBJ2-1; D gene uncertain. Input material: peripheral blood. CDR3 bases: TGTGCCAGCAGCTTAGGGCGGAATGAGCAGTTCTTC. This gives the protein CASSLGRNEQFF.